What follows is one T cell receptor beta chain and its context. Germline V gene data show CDR1 as SGHRS and CDR2 as YFSETQ. This CDR3 spans 15 amino acids. Reanalyzing the 5' RACE reads, TCRdb keeps one entry per CDR3 protein, without DNA. This table lists about 550,000 distinct CDR3 sequences. The sample originates from a study of T cells expressing NK-cell markers. The chain couples TRBV5-1 to TRBJ1-1; TCRdb lists TRBD1, though no DNA is available to test this call. This sequence originates from a man younger than 30 in good health. Sequenced: blood T cells: a sorted CD56 or NKG2C T cell subset, CD4+ or CD8+ T cells, or bulk PBMC T cells (not recorded which). The CDR3 loop is CASRYMGQGNTEAFF.